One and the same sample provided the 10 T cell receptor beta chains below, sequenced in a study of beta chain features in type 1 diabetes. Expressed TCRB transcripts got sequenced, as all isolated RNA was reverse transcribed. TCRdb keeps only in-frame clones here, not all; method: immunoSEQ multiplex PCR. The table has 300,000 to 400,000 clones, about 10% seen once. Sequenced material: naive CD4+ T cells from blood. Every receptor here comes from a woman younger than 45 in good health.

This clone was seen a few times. The CDR3 protein is CASTSSGSIYEQYF. In DNA, the CDR3 is TGTGCCAGCACTTCTAGCGGGAGTATTTACGAGCAGTACTTC. This chain joins TRBV6-5 and TRBJ2-7, with TRBD2 identical over 10 bases. The CDR3 totals 14 residues. CDR1 MNHEY and CDR2 SVGAGI come from the germline V gene. V trimming: 7 bases; J trimming: 4 bases; junction bases outside the gene matches: 7.

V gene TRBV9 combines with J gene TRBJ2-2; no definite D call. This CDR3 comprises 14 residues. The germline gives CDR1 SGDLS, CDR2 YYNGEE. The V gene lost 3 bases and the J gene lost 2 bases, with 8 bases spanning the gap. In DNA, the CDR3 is TGTGCCAGCAGCGCGGAGCTTAACACCGGGGAGCTGTTTTTT. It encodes CASSAELNTGELFF.

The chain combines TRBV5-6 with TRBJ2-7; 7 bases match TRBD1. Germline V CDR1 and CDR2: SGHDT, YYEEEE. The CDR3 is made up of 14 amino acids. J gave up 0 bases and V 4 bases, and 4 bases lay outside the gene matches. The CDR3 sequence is CASSRDRDSYEQYF. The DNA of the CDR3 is TGTGCCAGCAGCAGAGACAGGGACTCCTACGAGCAGTACTTC.

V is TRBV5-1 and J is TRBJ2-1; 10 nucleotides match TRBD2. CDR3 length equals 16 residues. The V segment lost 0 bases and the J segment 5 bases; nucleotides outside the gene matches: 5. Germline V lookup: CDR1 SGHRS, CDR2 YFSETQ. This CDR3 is CASSLGAGGPDNEQFF. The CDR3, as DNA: TGCGCCAGCAGCTTGGGAGCGGGAGGGCCCGACAATGAGCAGTTCTTC.

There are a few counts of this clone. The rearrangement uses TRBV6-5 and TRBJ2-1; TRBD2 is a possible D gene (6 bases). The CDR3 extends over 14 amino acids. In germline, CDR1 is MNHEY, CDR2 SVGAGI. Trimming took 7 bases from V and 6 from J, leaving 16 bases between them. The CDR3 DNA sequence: TGTGCCAGCACCTCGCGACTAGACGGCAATGAGCAGTTCTTC. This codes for CASTSRLDGNEQFF.

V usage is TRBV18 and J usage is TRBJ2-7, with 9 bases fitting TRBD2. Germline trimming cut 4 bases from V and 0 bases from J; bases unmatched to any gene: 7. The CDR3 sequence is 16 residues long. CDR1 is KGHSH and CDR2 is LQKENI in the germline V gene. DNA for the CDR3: TGTGCCAGCTCACGGTCCCTAGCGGGAAGCTCCTACGAGCAGTACTTC. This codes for CASSRSLAGSSYEQYF.

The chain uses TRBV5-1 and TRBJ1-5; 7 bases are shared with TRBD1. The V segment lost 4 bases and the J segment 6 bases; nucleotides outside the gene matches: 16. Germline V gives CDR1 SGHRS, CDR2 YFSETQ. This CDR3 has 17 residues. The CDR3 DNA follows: TGCGCCAGCAGCCCGGGATCGACAGGGCGCATCGGTCAGCCCCAGCATTTT. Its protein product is CASSPGSTGRIGQPQHF. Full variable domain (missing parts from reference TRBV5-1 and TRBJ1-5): KAGVTQTPRYLIKTRGQQVTLSCSPISGHRSVSWYQQTPGQGLQFLFEYFSETQRNKGNFPGRFSGRQFSNSRSEMNVSTLELGDSALYLCASSPGSTGRIGQPQHFGDGTRLSIL.

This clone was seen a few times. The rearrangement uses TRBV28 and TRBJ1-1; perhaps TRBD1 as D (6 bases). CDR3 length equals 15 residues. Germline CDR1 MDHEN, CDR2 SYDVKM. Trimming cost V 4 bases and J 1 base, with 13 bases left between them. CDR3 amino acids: CASSSTAGANTEAFF. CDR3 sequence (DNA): TGTGCCAGCAGTTCGACGGCAGGGGCGAACACTGAAGCTTTCTTT. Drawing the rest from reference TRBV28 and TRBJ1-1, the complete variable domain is DVKVTQSSRYLVKRTGEKVFLECVQDMDHENMFWYRQDPGLGLRLIYFSYDVKMKEKGDIPEGYSVSREKKERFSLILESASTNQTSMYLCASSSTAGANTEAFFGQGTRLTVV.

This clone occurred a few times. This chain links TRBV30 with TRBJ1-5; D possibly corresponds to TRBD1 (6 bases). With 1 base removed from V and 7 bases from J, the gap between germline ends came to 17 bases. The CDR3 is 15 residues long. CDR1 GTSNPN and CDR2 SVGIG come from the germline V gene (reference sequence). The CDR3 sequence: CAWSEAGARRQPQHF. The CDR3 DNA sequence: TGTGCCTGGAGTGAGGCGGGGGCGCGGAGGCAGCCCCAGCATTTT.

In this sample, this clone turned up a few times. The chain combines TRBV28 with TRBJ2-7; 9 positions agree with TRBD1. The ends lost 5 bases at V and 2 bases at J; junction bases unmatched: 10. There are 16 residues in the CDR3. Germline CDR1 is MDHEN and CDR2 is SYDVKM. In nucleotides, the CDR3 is TGTGCCAGCAGTACTTTTACCGGGACAGGGCCCTACGAGCAGTACTTC. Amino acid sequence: CASSTFTGTGPYEQYF.